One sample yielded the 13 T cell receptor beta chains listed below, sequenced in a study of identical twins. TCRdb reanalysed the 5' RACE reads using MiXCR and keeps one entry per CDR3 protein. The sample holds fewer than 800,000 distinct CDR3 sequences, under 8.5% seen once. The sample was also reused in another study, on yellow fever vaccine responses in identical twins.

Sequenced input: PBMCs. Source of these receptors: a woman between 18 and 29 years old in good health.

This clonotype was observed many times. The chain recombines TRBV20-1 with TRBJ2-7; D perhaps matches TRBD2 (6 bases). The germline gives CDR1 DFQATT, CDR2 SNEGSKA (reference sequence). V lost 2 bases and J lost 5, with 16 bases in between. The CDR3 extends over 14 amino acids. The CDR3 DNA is TGCAGTGCTAGACAGGGACTTGGGATGAACGAGCAGTACTTC. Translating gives CSARQGLGMNEQYF.

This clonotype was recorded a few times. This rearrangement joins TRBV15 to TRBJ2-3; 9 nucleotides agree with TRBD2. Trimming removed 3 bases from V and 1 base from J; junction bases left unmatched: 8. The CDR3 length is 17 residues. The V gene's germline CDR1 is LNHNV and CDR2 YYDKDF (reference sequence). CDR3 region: CATSSPSGEKGTDTQYF. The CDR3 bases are TGTGCCACCAGCAGCCCTAGCGGGGAGAAGGGCACAGATACGCAGTATTTT.

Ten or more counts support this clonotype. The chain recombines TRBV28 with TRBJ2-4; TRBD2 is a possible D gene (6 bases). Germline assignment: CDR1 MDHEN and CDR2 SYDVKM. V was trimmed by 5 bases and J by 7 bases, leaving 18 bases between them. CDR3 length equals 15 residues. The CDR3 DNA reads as TGTGCCAGCAGTGACACACGGGGGAGTGAGAACATTCAGTACTTC. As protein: CASSDTRGSENIQYF.

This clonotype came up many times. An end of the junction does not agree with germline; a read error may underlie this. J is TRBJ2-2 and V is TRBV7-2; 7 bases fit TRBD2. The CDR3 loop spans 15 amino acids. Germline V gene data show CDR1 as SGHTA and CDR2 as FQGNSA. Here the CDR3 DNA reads TGCGCCAGCAGCTTAGCGGGCCCGAACACCGGGGAGCTGTTTTTT. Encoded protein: CASSLAGPNTGELFF.

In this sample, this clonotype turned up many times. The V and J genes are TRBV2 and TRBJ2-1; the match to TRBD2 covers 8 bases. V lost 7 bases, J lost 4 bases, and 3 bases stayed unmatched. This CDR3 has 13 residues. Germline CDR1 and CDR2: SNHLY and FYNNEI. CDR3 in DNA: TGTGCCAGCAACAGCGGGAGTTACAATGAGCAGTTCTTC. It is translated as CASNSGSYNEQFF.

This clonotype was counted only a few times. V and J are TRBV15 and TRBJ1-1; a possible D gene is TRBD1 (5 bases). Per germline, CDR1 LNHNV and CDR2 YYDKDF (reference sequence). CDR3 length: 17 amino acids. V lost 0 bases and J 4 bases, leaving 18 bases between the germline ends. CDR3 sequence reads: CATSRDFGGWSSTEAFF. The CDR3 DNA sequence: TGTGCCACCAGCAGAGATTTCGGGGGATGGTCTAGCACTGAAGCTTTCTTT.

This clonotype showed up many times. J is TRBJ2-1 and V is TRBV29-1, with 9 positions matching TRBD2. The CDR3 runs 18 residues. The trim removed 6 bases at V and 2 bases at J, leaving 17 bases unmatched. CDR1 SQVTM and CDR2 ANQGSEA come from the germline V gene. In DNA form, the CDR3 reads TGCAGCGTCGAAAATTATGGCGGGAGGGCCGGCGCCTACAATGAGCAGTTCTTC. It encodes CSVENYGGRAGAYNEQFF.

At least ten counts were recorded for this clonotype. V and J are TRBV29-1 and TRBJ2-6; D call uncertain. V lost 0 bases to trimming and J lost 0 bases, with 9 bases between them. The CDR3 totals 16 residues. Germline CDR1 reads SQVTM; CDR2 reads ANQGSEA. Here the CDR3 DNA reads TGCAGCGTTGAAGATTCTCCAGACTCTGGGGCCAACGTCCTGACTTTC. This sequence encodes CSVEDSPDSGANVLTF.

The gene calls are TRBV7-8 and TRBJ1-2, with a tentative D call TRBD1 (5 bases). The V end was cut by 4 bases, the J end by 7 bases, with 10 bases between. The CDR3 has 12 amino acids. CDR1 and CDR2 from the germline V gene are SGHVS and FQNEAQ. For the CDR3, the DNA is TGTGCCAGCAGCTCGTGGGGACGTGGCTACACCTTC. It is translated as CASSSWGRGYTF.

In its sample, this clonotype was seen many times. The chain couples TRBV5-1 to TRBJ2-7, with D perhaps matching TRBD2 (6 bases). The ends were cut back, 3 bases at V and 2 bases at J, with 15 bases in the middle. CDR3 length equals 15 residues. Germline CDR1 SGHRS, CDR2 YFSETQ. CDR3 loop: CASSSLGEAPYEQYF. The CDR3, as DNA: TGCGCCAGCAGCTCCTTGGGGGAGGCCCCCTACGAGCAGTACTTC.

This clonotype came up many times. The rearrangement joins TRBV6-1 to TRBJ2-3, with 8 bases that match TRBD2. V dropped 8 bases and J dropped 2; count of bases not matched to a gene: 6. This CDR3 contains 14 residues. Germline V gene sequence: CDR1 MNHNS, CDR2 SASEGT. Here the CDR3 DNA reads TGTGCCAGCCAGTCGGGGGGGGTCACAGATACGCAGTATTTT. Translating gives CASQSGGVTDTQYF.

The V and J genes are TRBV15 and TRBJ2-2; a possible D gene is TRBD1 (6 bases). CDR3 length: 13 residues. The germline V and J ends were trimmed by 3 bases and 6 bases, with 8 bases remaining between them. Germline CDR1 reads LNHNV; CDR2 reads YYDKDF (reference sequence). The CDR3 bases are TGTGCCACCAGCAGTTCAGGGGCCGGGGAGCTGTTTTTT. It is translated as CATSSSGAGELFF.

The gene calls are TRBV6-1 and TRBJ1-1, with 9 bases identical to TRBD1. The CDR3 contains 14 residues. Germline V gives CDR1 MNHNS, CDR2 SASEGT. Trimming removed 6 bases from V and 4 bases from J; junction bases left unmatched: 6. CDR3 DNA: TGTGCCAGCAGCAGGACAGGGGAGGGCACTGAAGCTTTCTTT. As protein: CASSRTGEGTEAFF.